Reported below is one T cell receptor (beta chain). No DNA is given; TCRdb re-called the 5' RACE reads and lists each CDR3 protein once. The ten most abundant clones cover 5.3% of a sample with approximately 45,000 distinct CDR3 sequences. The CDR3 sequence is 16 residues long. This record belongs to a study of monozygotic twins with inflammatory bowel disease. The chain carries TRBV12-3 or TRBV12-4 and TRBJ2-4; TCRdb proposes TRBD1, but this gene call is untestable without DNA. Sequenced sample: blood. This receptor was taken from a human donor with ulcerative colitis or Crohn's disease, or a healthy co-twin of an affected twin (not recorded which). CDR3 sequence: CASSSHGGGAKNIQYF.